This TCR beta chain is drawn from a study of blood T cell repertoires in COVID-19. About the study: COVID-19 samples from acute and convalescent phases originated in the United States, Italy and Spain.

In the study's own analysis: Amplifying reference gene primers gave estimates of nucleated cell counts. Some clones are missing from TCRdb's copy, which holds only in-frame ones; the method was immunoSEQ multiplex PCR. V, J and clone size are those of that table, while D and trimming were read from the DNA. The sample has about 410,000 clones, about nine tenths seen once. Germline V CDR1 and CDR2: SEHNR, FQNEAQ (reference sequence). V gave up 5 bases and J gave up 13 bases, with 15 bases separating them. The CDR3 has 12 amino acids. Sequencing used peripheral blood. The V and J genes are TRBV7-9 and TRBJ2-1; perhaps TRBD2 as D (5 bases). This TCR was sampled from a woman under 40 with active or convalescent COVID-19. The CDR3 DNA reads as TGTGCCAGCAGCCCTCCCCTCCTAGCCCAGTTCTTC. This codes for CASSPPLLAQFF.